This T cell receptor (beta chain) was identified during a study of T-cell reconstitution after alpha-beta-depleted transplantation in children. Points from the study as a whole: There were reportedly several hundred expanded graft clones from which alpha-beta T cells came about two months after transplant. Day-60 TCRbeta diversity that was high in some patients was derived from surviving recipient T cells and thymic progenitors.

Using unique molecular identifiers, the investigators prepared the TCRbeta library. TCRdb passed the PCR reads through MiXCR, listing each CDR3 protein once. The table lists 550,000 to 800,000 distinct CDR3 sequences, around 13% of them singletons, with 0.79% in the top ten. This clonotype was observed at least ten times. Its antigen is not known. The CDR3 has 13 amino acids. V was clipped by 5 bases and J by 0 bases, with 5 bases between them. Sequences were derived from PBMCs, sampled before TCRalphabeta/CD19-depleted stem cell transplant. The source of this sequence is a girl aged 2-10 years with congenital amegakaryocytic thrombocytopenia, due to receive a stem cell transplant. The J gene is TRBJ2-1, the V gene TRBV12-3 or TRBV12-4, with no clear D. DNA for the CDR3: TGTGCCAGCAGTACAAGCTCCTACAATGAGCAGTTCTTC. Amino acids: CASSTSSYNEQFF.